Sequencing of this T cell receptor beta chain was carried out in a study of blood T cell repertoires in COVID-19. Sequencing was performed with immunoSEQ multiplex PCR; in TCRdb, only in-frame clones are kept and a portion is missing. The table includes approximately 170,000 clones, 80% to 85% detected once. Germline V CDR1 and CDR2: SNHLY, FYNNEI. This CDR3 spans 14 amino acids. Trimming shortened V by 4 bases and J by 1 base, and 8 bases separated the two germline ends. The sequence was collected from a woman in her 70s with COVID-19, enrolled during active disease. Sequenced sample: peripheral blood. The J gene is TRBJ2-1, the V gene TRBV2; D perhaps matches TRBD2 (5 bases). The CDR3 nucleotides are TGTGCCAGCAGTGTACTAGATTCCTACAATGAGCAGTTCTTC. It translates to CASSVLDSYNEQFF. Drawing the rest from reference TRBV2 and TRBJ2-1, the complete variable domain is EPEVTQTPSHQVTQMGQEVILRCVPISNHLYFYWYRQILGQKVEFLVSFYNNEISEKSEIFDDQFSVERPDGSNFTLKIRSTKLEDSAMYFCASSVLDSYNEQFFGPGTRLTVL.